The source of this T cell receptor (beta chain) is a study of blood T cell repertoires in COVID-19. The germline V gene encodes CDR1 LNHDA and CDR2 SQIVND (reference sequence). The CDR3 covers 12 residues. Between the trimmed V and J ends, which lost 3 bases and 7 bases, there was a span of 9 bases. This clone was detected once. In the authors' workflow: Researchers report that nucleated cell counts were estimated from reference gene primer amplification. The data were produced by immunoSEQ multiplex PCR, yet TCRdb's version contains in-frame clones alone and is incomplete. V, J and clone size are those of that table, while D and trimming were read from the DNA. The table has 100,000 to 150,000 clones, roughly 84% seen once.

Material: peripheral blood. The receptor was derived from a woman between 25 and 40 years old who had recovered from COVID-19. V usage is TRBV19 and J usage is TRBJ1-2; no firm D call. The CDR3 loop is CASSMFQAGYTF. The CDR3 coding sequence is TGTGCCAGTAGTATGTTCCAGGCTGGCTACACCTTC.